The rows below give T cell receptor beta chains drawn from one sample of a study of T-cell memory formation after mild COVID-19. TCRdb recomputed calls from the 5' RACE reads with MiXCR, one row per CDR3 protein. The sample yields 500,000 to 650,000 distinct CDR3 sequences, 20% to 25% seen once. The sample consisted of PBMCs or a T cell subset sorted from them (not recorded which). The receptors were gathered from an adult woman who had mild COVID-19 (a few samples of this study predate the infection). Cell type and time point are not known. The CDR3 runs from the conserved cysteine through the conserved F or W. A D gene is named only where the DNA matches it firmly. The size field is filled for only some rows; it gives once, few, many or a size class.

j_call | v_call | d_call | clone_size | cdr3_aa | cdr3_nt
TRBJ2-2 | TRBV12-3/TRBV12-4 | TRBD2 | few | CASSSLGLAGPTGELFF | TGTGCCAGCAGTTCCCTTGGACTAGCGGGACCCACCGGGGAGCTGTTTTTT
TRBJ2-7 | TRBV20-1 | . | few | CSARDPRQPGSYEQYF | TGCAGTGCTAGAGACCCGCGACAGCCCGGCTCCTACGAGCAGTACTTC
TRBJ2-1 | TRBV3-1 | . | few | CASSTRGFSSYNEQFF | TGTGCCAGCAGCACGAGGGGGTTTAGCTCCTACAATGAGCAGTTCTTC
TRBJ2-7 | TRBV29-1 | . | . | CSVVRGPYEQYF | TGCAGCGTAGTCAGGGGACCCTACGAGCAGTACTTC
TRBJ2-7 | TRBV7-3 | TRBD2 | . | CASSLQSGGTYEQYF | TGTGCCAGCAGCTTACAATCGGGGGGGACCTACGAGCAGTACTTC
TRBJ2-1 | TRBV7-9 | TRBD1 | few | CASSLVGQGEDNEQFF | TGTGCCAGCAGCTTAGTGGGACAGGGAGAGGACAATGAGCAGTTCTTC
TRBJ2-1 | TRBV5-1 | TRBD2 | . | CASSRLAGPYNEQFF | TGCGCCAGCAGCCGTCTAGCGGGGCCATACAATGAGCAGTTCTTC
TRBJ2-7 | TRBV7-9 | . | few | CASSRDGYEQYF | TGTGCCAGCAGCCGAGACGGATACGAGCAGTACTTC
TRBJ1-5 | TRBV20-1 | . | few | CSANFADIQHF | TGCAGTGCTAATTTCGCAGATATACAGCATTTT
TRBJ2-3 | TRBV7-3 | TRBD2 | few | CASSLGARSGQSSTDTQYF | TGTGCCAGCAGCCTCGGGGCCCGTAGCGGGCAATCTAGCACAGATACGCAGTATTTT
TRBJ1-1 | TRBV20-1 | . | few | CSARGRANTEAFF | TGCAGTGCGAGGGGACGAGCGAACACTGAAGCTTTCTTT
TRBJ1-1 | TRBV20-1 | . | few | CSARAGPAGTEAFF | TGCAGTGCTAGAGCAGGCCCGGCGGGGACTGAAGCTTTCTTT
TRBJ2-2 | TRBV7-9 | . | few | CASSLGAELFF | TGTGCCAGCAGCCTTGGGGCTGAACTGTTTTTT
TRBJ1-3 | TRBV7-2 | . | . | CASSRAPGQTSGNTIYF | TGTGCCAGCAGCCGAGCCCCCGGGCAGACCTCTGGAAACACCATATATTTT
TRBJ2-6 | TRBV19 | TRBD2 | few | CASSSLAGALSGANVLTF | TGTGCCAGTAGTTCCTTAGCGGGGGCCCTCTCTGGGGCCAACGTCCTGACTTTC
TRBJ2-3 | TRBV11-2 | TRBD1 | . | CASSSDTGADTQYF | TGTGCCAGCAGCTCTGATACAGGGGCAGATACGCAGTATTTT
TRBJ2-1 | TRBV5-6 | . | . | CASSSGLLGGPSSYNEQFF | TGTGCCAGCAGCTCAGGACTCCTGGGGGGCCCTAGCTCCTACAATGAGCAGTTCTTC
TRBJ2-7 | TRBV3-1 | . | few | CASSLAAGDPRREQYF | TGTGCCAGCAGCCTGGCGGCAGGAGATCCCCGTAGGGAGCAGTACTTC
TRBJ1-2 | TRBV24-1 | . | few | CATSGSGLVDYGYTF | TGTGCCACCAGTGGGTCCGGGCTCGTAGACTATGGCTACACCTTC
TRBJ2-5 | TRBV30 | . | . | CAWSTGQETQYF | TGTGCCTGGAGTACGGGTCAAGAGACCCAGTACTTC
TRBJ1-2 | TRBV4-3 | . | . | CASSQDGMGVSYNYGYTF | TGCGCCAGCAGCCAAGATGGTATGGGGGTCTCATATAACTATGGCTACACCTTC
TRBJ1-4 | TRBV7-8 | . | . | CASSRRREDEKLFF | TGTGCCAGCAGCCGTAGGAGGGAGGATGAAAAACTGTTTTTT
TRBJ1-1 | TRBV20-1 | . | . | CSARDGLATEAFF | TGCAGTGCTCGGGACGGCCTGGCCACTGAAGCTTTCTTT
TRBJ2-1 | TRBV30 | TRBD1 | . | CAWGQGWKDEQFF | TGTGCCTGGGGACAGGGGTGGAAAGATGAGCAGTTCTTC
TRBJ2-2 | TRBV7-9 | . | . | CASNLYLPGEANTGELFF | TGTGCCAGCAACTTATACCTTCCGGGAGAAGCGAACACCGGGGAGCTGTTTTTT
TRBJ1-1 | TRBV15 | TRBD1 | . | CATSRDHGTGRVEAFF | TGTGCCACCAGCAGAGATCACGGGACAGGGCGGGTTGAAGCTTTCTTT
TRBJ1-6 | TRBV2 | TRBD1 | many | CASSARKQGSDSPLHF | TGTGCCAGCAGTGCCCGAAAACAGGGGTCGGATTCACCCCTCCACTTT
TRBJ1-2 | TRBV20-1 | . | . | CSARAGSGDYGYTF | TGCAGTGCTAGAGCCGGCAGCGGGGACTATGGCTACACCTTC
TRBJ2-5 | TRBV6-4 | . | few | CARGPCVSTSPRETQYF | TGTGCCAGAGGACCCTGCGTTTCGACCTCACCCAGGGAGACCCAGTACTTC
TRBJ1-6 | TRBV12-3/TRBV12-4 | . | . | CASSFMGDNSPLHF | TGTGCCAGCAGTTTCATGGGGGATAATTCACCCCTCCACTTT
TRBJ2-2 | TRBV25-1 | . | few | CASSEPPGELFF | TGTGCCAGCAGTGAGCCACCCGGGGAGCTGTTTTTT
TRBJ1-4 | TRBV30 | . | . | CAWSVLTEKLFF | TGTGCCTGGAGTGTCCTGACTGAAAAACTGTTTTTT
TRBJ2-4 | TRBV20-1 | TRBD2 | . | CSASPDSGNIQYF | TGCAGTGCTAGCCCCGATAGCGGGAACATTCAGTACTTC
TRBJ2-5 | TRBV29-1 | TRBD2 | few | CSVPPAGGQETQYF | TGCAGCGTCCCCCCAGCGGGAGGTCAAGAGACCCAGTACTTC
TRBJ2-5 | TRBV28 | . | . | CASSNNIKETQYF | TGTGCCAGCAGTAACAACATTAAAGAGACCCAGTACTTC
TRBJ2-3 | TRBV27 | . | . | CASSPTPLARPDTQYF | TGTGCCAGCAGTCCCACCCCGTTAGCGAGGCCAGATACGCAGTATTTT
TRBJ2-7 | TRBV5-1 | . | . | CASSWDETYEQYF | TGCGCCAGCAGCTGGGACGAAACCTACGAGCAGTACTTC
TRBJ1-5 | TRBV20-1 | . | . | CSARDRSKSNQPQHF | TGCAGTGCTAGAGATCGCAGTAAAAGCAATCAGCCCCAGCATTTT
TRBJ2-5 | TRBV28 | . | few | CASRRGGGARETQYF | TGTGCCAGCAGGAGGGGTGGGGGGGCGCGAGAGACCCAGTACTTC
TRBJ1-1 | TRBV7-9 | . | . | CASSLGGDKNTEAFF | TGTGCCAGCAGCTTAGGAGGGGATAAGAACACTGAAGCTTTCTTT
TRBJ2-1 | TRBV5-1 | . | . | CASSFYGAWYNEQFF | TGCGCCAGCAGCTTTTATGGGGCATGGTACAATGAGCAGTTCTTC
TRBJ2-1 | TRBV12-3/TRBV12-4 | . | few | CASSKAGTAYNEQFF | TGTGCCAGCAGTAAAGCAGGGACCGCGTACAATGAGCAGTTCTTC
TRBJ1-1 | TRBV5-1 | . | . | CASRGTMNTEAFF | TGCGCCAGCAGGGGCACCATGAACACTGAAGCTTTCTTT
TRBJ2-7 | TRBV7-9 | TRBD1 | few | CASSDGTDYEQYF | TGTGCCAGCAGCGATGGGACAGACTACGAGCAGTACTTC
TRBJ1-4 | TRBV7-8 | . | few | CASSLVSGSGTNEKLFF | TGTGCCAGCAGCTTAGTATCAGGGAGTGGAACTAATGAAAAACTGTTTTTT
TRBJ2-3 | TRBV9 | . | few | CASSTDTPPDTQYF | TGTGCCAGCAGCACGGACACGCCCCCAGATACGCAGTATTTT
TRBJ1-4 | TRBV4-2 | TRBD1 | few | CASSQEDRAGEKLFF | TGTGCCAGCAGCCAGGAGGACAGGGCGGGAGAAAAACTGTTTTTT
TRBJ2-1 | TRBV6-6 | TRBD2 | . | CASSSTSGRWQEQFF | TGTGCCAGCAGTTCCACTAGCGGGAGATGGCAGGAGCAGTTCTTC
TRBJ2-2 | TRBV9 | . | few | CASSVRWNTGELFF | TGTGCCAGCAGCGTAAGATGGAACACCGGGGAGCTGTTTTTT
TRBJ2-2 | TRBV5-6 | . | . | CASSRVQGTGELFF | TGTGCCAGCAGTCGAGTACAGGGCACCGGGGAGCTGTTTTTT
TRBJ2-1 | TRBV20-1 | . | few | CSARTAGEQFF | TGCAGTGCGCGGACTGCGGGGGAGCAGTTCTTC
TRBJ2-5 | TRBV12-5 | . | . | CASGTVGGFQETQYF | TGTGCTAGTGGGACAGTGGGTGGGTTCCAAGAGACCCAGTACTTC
TRBJ2-7 | TRBV7-6 | . | . | CASSTSGRSYEQYF | TGTGCCAGCAGCACTTCAGGCAGATCCTACGAGCAGTACTTC
TRBJ2-1 | TRBV3-1 | . | . | CASSQGASEPYNEQFF | TGTGCCAGCAGCCAAGGCGCTAGCGAACCCTACAATGAGCAGTTCTTC
TRBJ1-1 | TRBV24-1 | TRBD1 | few | CATSDSGTGTTEAFF | TGTGCCACCAGTGATTCCGGGACAGGGACCACTGAAGCTTTCTTT
TRBJ2-1 | TRBV5-1 | TRBD2 | . | CASSLGLAGGNNEQFF | TGCGCCAGCAGCTTGGGACTAGCGGGGGGGAACAATGAGCAGTTCTTC
TRBJ1-1 | TRBV5-6 | . | few | CASSLGRRNTEAFF | TGTGCCAGCAGTTTGGGACGGAGAAACACTGAAGCTTTCTTT
TRBJ2-7 | TRBV5-5 | . | . | CASSLAIGGKVYEQYF | TGTGCCAGCAGCCTCGCGATAGGGGGGAAGGTCTACGAGCAGTACTTC
TRBJ2-5 | TRBV5-1 | TRBD1 | few | CASSQDRGHQETQYF | TGCGCCAGCAGCCAGGACAGGGGGCACCAAGAGACCCAGTACTTC